The next 18 T cell receptor beta chains were all read from a single sample in a study of CD8 T cells in ankylosing spondylitis. TCRdb ran MiXCR on the 5' RACE reads and lists one entry per CDR3 protein. The sample has a few hundred thousand distinct CDR3 sequences; over 15% are singletons. Sequencing was carried out using blood, either unsorted or a sorted T cell fraction (not recorded which). Receptors originate from a male donor with ankylosing spondylitis or in good health (not recorded which).

This clonotype was found once. The genes are TRBV9 and TRBJ1-3, with a weak D call TRBD1 (5 bases). The CDR3 consists of 15 residues. The V end was cut by 3 bases, the J end by 4 bases, with 14 bases between. CDR1 is SGDLS and CDR2 is YYNGEE in the germline V gene. CDR3 loop: CASSADWGPGNTIYF. CDR3 sequence (DNA): TGTGCCAGCAGCGCGGACTGGGGACCGGGAAACACCATATATTTT.

This clonotype has only a few counts. The chain joins TRBV6-5 to TRBJ1-1, with a possible D match to TRBD1 (6 bases). CDR3 size: 14 residues. The V and J ends lost 4 bases and 1 base respectively, with 10 bases between them. The V gene's germline CDR1 is MNHEY and CDR2 SVGAGI. The CDR3 loop is CASSLDSRNTEAFF. CDR3 nucleotides: TGTGCCAGCAGTTTGGACAGCAGGAACACTGAAGCTTTCTTT.

This clonotype was counted many times. The V gene is TRBV5-1, the J gene TRBJ2-7; 10 positions match TRBD2. Per germline, CDR1 SGHRS and CDR2 YFSETQ. Losses at the gene ends were 4 bases for V and 5 bases for J; bases not matched to a gene: 6. There are 14 residues in the CDR3. This CDR3 is CASSPSGRRNEQYF. In DNA, the CDR3 is TGCGCCAGCAGCCCTAGCGGGAGAAGGAACGAGCAGTACTTC.

In its sample, this clonotype was seen a few times. The rearrangement uses TRBV14 and TRBJ2-1, with 11 bases identical to TRBD2. The CDR3 has 18 amino acids. The junction had 17 bases not matched to a gene; V was cut back by 3 bases and J by 10 bases. Germline values: CDR1 SGHDN, CDR2 FVKESK. In nucleotides, the CDR3 is TGTGCCAGCAGCCATGACCCTCTAGCGGGAGGCCCCCGAGGGGAGCAGTTCTTC. Residues: CASSHDPLAGGPRGEQFF.

This clonotype occurred a few times. The chain links TRBV5-1 to TRBJ2-7; D gene unclear. The CDR3 covers 14 residues. The V end lost 4 bases, the J end lost 5 bases, and 16 bases lay between the germline ends. Germline lookup yields CDR1 SGHRS and CDR2 YFSETQ. CDR3 residues: CASSLTSAANEQYF. The DNA for the CDR3 is TGCGCCAGCAGCCTCACCTCGGCAGCCAACGAGCAGTACTTC.

The V gene is TRBV28, the J gene TRBJ2-1, with 8 bases lining up with TRBD2. V shed 3 bases and J 4 bases; nucleotides not matched to a gene: 5. CDR1 and CDR2 (germline): MDHEN, SYDVKM. There are 15 residues in the CDR3. The CDR3 here is CASSLGSSGYNEQFF. The CDR3 bases are TGTGCCAGCAGTTTGGGTTCTAGCGGGTACAATGAGCAGTTCTTC.

There are a few counts of this clonotype. CDR3 sequence reads: CSAQDRAFSTDTQYF. CDR3 in DNA: TGCAGTGCTCAGGACAGAGCCTTTAGCACAGATACGCAGTATTTT. The rearrangement links TRBV20-1 to TRBJ2-3; TRBD1 might be the D (6 bases). The germline V and J ends were trimmed by 5 bases and 0 bases, with 15 bases remaining between them. In germline, CDR1 is DFQATT, CDR2 SNEGSKA (reference sequence). The CDR3 is made up of 15 amino acids.

The chain has TRBV3-1 and TRBJ2-7; 7 bases fit TRBD2. Germline assignment: CDR1 LGHDT and CDR2 YNNKEL (reference sequence). The V gene end was trimmed by 3 bases and the J gene end by 4 bases; junction bases not matched to a gene: 12. The CDR3 has 16 residues. CDR3 bases: TGTGCCAGCAGCCAGCCCTATGGGGAGGGGTGGTACGAGCAGTACTTC. This encodes CASSQPYGEGWYEQYF.

The DNA for the CDR3 is TGTGCCAGCAGTTTTAACAGGGGGTCCTACGAGCAGTACTTC. Translating gives CASSFNRGSYEQYF. V and J are TRBV28 and TRBJ2-7; 8 nucleotides agree with TRBD1. There are 14 residues in the CDR3. Germline CDR1 reads MDHEN; CDR2 reads SYDVKM. After removal of 3 bases from V and 1 base from J, the junction contained 2 bases not matched to a gene.

The genes are TRBV29-1 and TRBJ2-1; 8 positions agree with TRBD2. The CDR3 sequence is 13 residues long. Germline CDR1 and CDR2: SQVTM and ANQGSEA. V was pared by 6 bases and J by 4 bases, with 5 bases of the junction left unmatched. CDR3 protein: CSVWGGRYNEQFF. The CDR3 nucleotides are TGCAGCGTATGGGGCGGGAGGTACAATGAGCAGTTCTTC.

This clonotype occurred a few times. The V gene is TRBV12-3 or TRBV12-4, the J gene TRBJ2-7; D is unresolved. The CDR3 length is 13 residues. Trimming took off 6 bases at V and 0 bases at J, with 9 bases between the two ends. The CDR3 here is CASSDGDSYEQYF. The CDR3 nucleotides are TGTGCCAGCAGCGATGGGGACTCCTACGAGCAGTACTTC.

As regards this clonotype: This may be a read error, as it is one base from a much larger clone. V usage is TRBV4-1 and J usage is TRBJ2-7; tentatively, D is TRBD1 (5 bases). With 1 base removed from V and 6 bases from J, the gap between germline ends came to 16 bases. Germline V gives CDR1 MGHRA, CDR2 YSYEKL. CDR3 length equals 15 residues. CDR3 nucleotide sequence: TGCGCCAGCAGCCAAGCACAGGTGTCGGTATGCGAGCAGTACTTC. Its protein is CASSQAQVSVCEQYF.

This clonotype was counted between two and nine times. The rearrangement uses TRBV28 and TRBJ2-3; 7 bases align to TRBD2. Germline CDR1 reads MDHEN; CDR2 reads SYDVKM. This CDR3 contains 16 residues. The trim removed 3 bases at V and 4 bases at J, leaving 10 bases unmatched. This CDR3 reads CASSFTAGGSPDTQYF. The CDR3 nucleotides read TGTGCCAGCAGTTTCACCGCTGGCGGGAGTCCAGATACGCAGTATTTT.

This clonotype appeared a few times. J is TRBJ2-7 and V is TRBV7-8; no clear D. Germline CDR1 SGHVS, CDR2 FQNEAQ. CDR3 size: 13 residues. The V and J ends lost 2 bases and 6 bases respectively, with 11 bases between them. CDR3 in amino acids: CASSLPETPEQYF. CDR3 DNA sequence: TGTGCCAGCAGCTTACCGGAGACCCCCGAGCAGTACTTC.

V gene TRBV6-5 combines with J gene TRBJ1-1; 9 bases fit TRBD1. V lost 2 bases, J lost 5 bases, and 6 bases stayed unmatched. The germline CDR1 and CDR2 sequences are MNHEY and SVGAGI. The CDR3 contains 15 residues. CDR3 DNA: TGTGCCAGCAGTTACGGACAGGGGAGGCGAACTGAAGCTTTCTTT. It yields the protein CASSYGQGRRTEAFF.

This chain uses TRBV15 with TRBJ1-1; possible D gene TRBD1, 5 bases. Per the germline V gene, CDR1 is LNHNV and CDR2 is YYDKDF (reference sequence). The CDR3 has 12 amino acids. Trimming removed 3 bases at V and 5 bases at J, with 7 bases between. CDR3 nucleotides: TGTGCCACCAGCAGTGAGGGGACTGAAGCTTTCTTT. This sequence encodes CATSSEGTEAFF.

This clonotype was found many times. The V call is TRBV11-1, the J call TRBJ2-1, with TRBD1 matching 7 bases. Germline V gene sequence: CDR1 SGHAT, CDR2 FQDESV (reference sequence). Unmatched junction bases numbered 2, after V lost 3 bases and J lost 3 bases. The CDR3 length is 14 residues. CDR3 nucleotide sequence: TGTGCCAGCAGCTTCGGACAGGACTACAATGAGCAGTTCTTC. It specifies CASSFGQDYNEQFF.

This clonotype was seen a handful of times. The chain uses TRBV7-6 and TRBJ1-3, with TRBD1 matching over 7 bases. Unmatched junction bases numbered 5, after V lost 4 bases and J lost 2 bases. Per the germline V gene, CDR1 is SGHVS and CDR2 is FNYEAQ. The CDR3 spans 15 residues. CDR3 loop: CASSSAQGAGNTIYF. In DNA, the CDR3 is TGTGCCAGCAGCTCCGCGCAGGGGGCTGGAAACACCATATATTTT. The full variable domain, completed using reference TRBV7-6 and TRBJ1-3, is GAGVSQSPRYKVTKRGQDVALRCDPISGHVSLYWYRQALGQGPEFLTYFNYEAQQDKSGLPNDRFSAERPEGSISTLTIQRTEQRDSAMYRCASSSAQGAGNTIYFGEGSWLTVV.